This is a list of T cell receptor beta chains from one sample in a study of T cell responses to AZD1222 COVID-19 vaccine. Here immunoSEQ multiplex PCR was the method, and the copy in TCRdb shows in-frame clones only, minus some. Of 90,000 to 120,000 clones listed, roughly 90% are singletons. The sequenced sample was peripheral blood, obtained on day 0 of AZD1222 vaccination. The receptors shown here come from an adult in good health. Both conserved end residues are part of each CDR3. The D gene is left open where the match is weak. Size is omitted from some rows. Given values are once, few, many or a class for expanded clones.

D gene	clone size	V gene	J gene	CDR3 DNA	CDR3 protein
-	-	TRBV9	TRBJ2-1	TGTGCCAGCAGCGTTGGGGGGAGTACGTACAATGAGCAGTTCTTC	CASSVGGSTYNEQFF
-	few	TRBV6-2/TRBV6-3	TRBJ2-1	TGTGCCAGCAGTCCCGGTGCGGGGACGGTGGGACAGTTCTTC	CASSPGAGTVGQFF
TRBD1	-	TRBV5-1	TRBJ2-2	TGCGCCAGCAGCCCGACAGGGCTAACCCGAAACACCGGGGAGCTGTTTTTT	CASSPTGLTRNTGELFF
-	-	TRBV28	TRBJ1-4	TGTGCCAGCAGGGGGCCGATTAATGAAAAACTGTTTTTT	CASRGPINEKLFF
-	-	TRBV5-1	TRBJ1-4	TGCGCCAGCAGCTCACACGAAAATGAAAAACTGTTTTTT	CASSSHENEKLFF
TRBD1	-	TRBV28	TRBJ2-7	TGTGCCAGCAGTCAAGAGGGGACAGCTACCTACGAGCAGTACTTC	CASSQEGTATYEQYF
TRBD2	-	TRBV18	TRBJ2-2	TGTGCCAGCTCGAAACTAGCGGGGAACACCGGGGAGCTGTTTTTT	CASSKLAGNTGELFF
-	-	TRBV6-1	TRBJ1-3	TGTGCCAGCAGTGAAGCGCTGGGGGCGAGAAACACCATATATTTT	CASSEALGARNTIYF
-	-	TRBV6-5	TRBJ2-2	TGTGCCAGCAGTTACTTTAGGACCGGGGAGCTGTTTTTT	CASSYFRTGELFF
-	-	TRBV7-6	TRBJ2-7	TGTGCCAGCAGCCCGGACGCCGCCCCGCACTTC	CASSPDAAPHF
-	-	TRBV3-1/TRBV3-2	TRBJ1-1	TGTGCCAGCAGCCCCAGGTCGAGGGGGACTGAAGCTTTCTTT	CASSPRSRGTEAFF
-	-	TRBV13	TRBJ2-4	TGTGCCAGCAGTGCCACCCGAGGCGGGTCTGCCAAAAACATTCAGTACTTC	CASSATRGGSAKNIQYF
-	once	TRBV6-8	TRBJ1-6	TGTGCCAGCAGTTACTCGTCCCCACTTCAGGGGTCCTATAATTCACCCCTCCACTTT	CASSYSSPLQGSYNSPLHF
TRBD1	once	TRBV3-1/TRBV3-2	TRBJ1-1	TGTGCCAGCGTCCGGACGGGAACAGGGGCGGGGGCTGAAGCTTTCTTT	CASVRTGTGAGAEAFF
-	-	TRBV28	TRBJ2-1	TGTGCCAGCAGTCCACAGTGGAATGAGCAGTTCTTC	CASSPQWNEQFF
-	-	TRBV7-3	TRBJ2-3	TGTGCCAGCAGCTTACGGCGGAGCCCCACAGATACGCAGTATTTT	CASSLRRSPTDTQYF
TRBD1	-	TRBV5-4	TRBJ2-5	TGTGCCAGCAGCACGGTCGACAGGGGGCCCCAAGAGACCCAGTACTTC	CASSTVDRGPQETQYF
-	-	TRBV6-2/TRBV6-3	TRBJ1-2	TGTGCCAGCAGTTCACTTTATGGCTACACCTTC	CASSSLYGYTF
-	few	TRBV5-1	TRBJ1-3	TGCGCCAGCAGCTCTGGGGGACTCTCTGGAAACACCATATATTTT	CASSSGGLSGNTIYF